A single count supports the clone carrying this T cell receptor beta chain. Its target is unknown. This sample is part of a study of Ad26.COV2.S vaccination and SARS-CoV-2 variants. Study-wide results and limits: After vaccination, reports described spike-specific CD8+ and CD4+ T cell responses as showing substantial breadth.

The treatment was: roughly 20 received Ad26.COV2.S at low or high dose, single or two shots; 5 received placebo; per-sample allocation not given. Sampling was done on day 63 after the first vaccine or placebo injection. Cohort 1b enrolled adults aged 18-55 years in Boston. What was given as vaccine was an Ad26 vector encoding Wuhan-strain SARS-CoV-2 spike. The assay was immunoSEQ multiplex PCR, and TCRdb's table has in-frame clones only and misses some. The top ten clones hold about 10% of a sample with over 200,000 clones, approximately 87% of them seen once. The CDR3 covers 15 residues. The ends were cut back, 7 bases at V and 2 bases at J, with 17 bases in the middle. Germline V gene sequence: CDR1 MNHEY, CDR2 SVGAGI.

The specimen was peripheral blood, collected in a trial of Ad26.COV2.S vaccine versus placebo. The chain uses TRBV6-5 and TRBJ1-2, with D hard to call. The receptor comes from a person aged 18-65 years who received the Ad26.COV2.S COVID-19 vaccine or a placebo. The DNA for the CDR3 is TGTGCCAGCACGCAACCCTCGGTCCCAAACTATGGCTACACCTTC. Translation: CASTQPSVPNYGYTF.